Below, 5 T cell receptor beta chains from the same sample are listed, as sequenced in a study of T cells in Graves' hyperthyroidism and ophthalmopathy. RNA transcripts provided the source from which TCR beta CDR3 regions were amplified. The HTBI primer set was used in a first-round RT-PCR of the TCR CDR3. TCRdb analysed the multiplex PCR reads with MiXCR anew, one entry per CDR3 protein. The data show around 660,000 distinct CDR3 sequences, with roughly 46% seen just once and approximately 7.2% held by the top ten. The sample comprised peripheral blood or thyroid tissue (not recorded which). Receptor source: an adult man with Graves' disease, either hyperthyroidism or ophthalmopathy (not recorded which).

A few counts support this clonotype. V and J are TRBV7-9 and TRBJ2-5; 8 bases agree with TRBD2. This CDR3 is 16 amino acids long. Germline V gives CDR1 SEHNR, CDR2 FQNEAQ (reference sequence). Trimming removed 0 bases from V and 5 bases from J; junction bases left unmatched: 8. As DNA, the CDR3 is TGTGCCAGCAGCTTAGCAGCGGGGGACGCCCAGGAGACCCAGTACTTC. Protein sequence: CASSLAAGDAQETQYF.

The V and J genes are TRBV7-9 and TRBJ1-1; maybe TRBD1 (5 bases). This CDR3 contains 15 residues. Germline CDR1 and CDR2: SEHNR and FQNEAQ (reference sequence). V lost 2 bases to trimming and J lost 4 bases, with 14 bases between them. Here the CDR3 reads CASSLPFAGLTEAFF. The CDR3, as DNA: TGTGCCAGCAGCTTACCTTTCGCGGGGCTCACTGAAGCTTTCTTT.

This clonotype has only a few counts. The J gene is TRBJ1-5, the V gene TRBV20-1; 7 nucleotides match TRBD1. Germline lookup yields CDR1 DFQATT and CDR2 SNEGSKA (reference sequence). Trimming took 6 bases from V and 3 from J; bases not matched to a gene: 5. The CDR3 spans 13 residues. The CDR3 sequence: CSARGQFNQPQHF. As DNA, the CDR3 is TGCAGTGCCAGGGGACAGTTCAATCAGCCCCAGCATTTT.

CDR3 nucleotide sequence: TGTGCCATCAGTTATCAGTTGGGTTATAACCGCGAGCAGTACTTC. Its translation is CAISYQLGYNREQYF. This chain connects TRBV10-3 to TRBJ2-7; D is unresolved. Germline CDR1 ENHRY, CDR2 SYGVKD. The CDR3 contains 15 residues. Deletions cut 5 bases from V and 6 bases from J, with 20 bases between.

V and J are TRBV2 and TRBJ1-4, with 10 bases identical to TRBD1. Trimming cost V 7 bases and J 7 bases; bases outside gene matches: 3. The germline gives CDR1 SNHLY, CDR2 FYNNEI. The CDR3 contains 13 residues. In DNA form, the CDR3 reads TGTGCCAGCACCGGGACAGGGGTTGAAAAACTGTTTTTT. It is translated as CASTGTGVEKLFF.